This passage covers 32 T cell receptor beta chains from one sample sequenced in a study of cytomegalovirus exposure and HLA in healthy donors. PCR amplification relied on 60 Vbeta primers (plus 13 Jbeta primers). Assay used: immunoSEQ multiplex PCR; TCRdb lists only in-frame clones, some missing. Among about 150,000 clones listed, roughly a tenth were seen once. Sequencing was done on a sample of PBMCs. The receptors were gathered from a male donor in good health and CMV-seronegative.

This clone was seen only a few times. At one of its ends the junction is not consistent with the germline gene, which may arise from a read error. V gene TRBV6-6 combines with J gene TRBJ1-2, with D tentatively TRBD1 (6 bases). CDR3 size: 15 residues. Germline V gene data show CDR1 as MNHNY and CDR2 as SVGAGI (reference sequence). CDR3 residues: CASSPIDRNGRGYPF. In nucleotides, the CDR3 is TGTGCCAGCAGCCCAATTGACAGGAATGGAAGAGGCTACCCCTTC.

This clone was seen a handful of times. This chain connects TRBV28 to TRBJ1-2, with 9 bases matching TRBD1. Germline assignment: CDR1 MDHEN and CDR2 SYDVKM. J gave up 2 bases and V 3 bases, and 4 bases lay outside the gene matches. This CDR3 spans 15 amino acids. CDR3 nucleotide sequence: TGTGCCAGCAGTTTTTACAGGGGGCGGAACTATGGCTACACCTTC. Its translation is CASSFYRGRNYGYTF.

The chain carries TRBV9 and TRBJ2-7, with 9 bases identical to TRBD1. Trimming took 4 bases from V and 2 from J; bases not matched to a gene: 7. The CDR3 is 15 amino acids. Germline CDR1 reads SGDLS; CDR2 reads YYNGEE. DNA for the CDR3: TGTGCCAGCAGCCCAGTCGGGACAGGGACCTACGAGCAGTACTTC. Encoded protein: CASSPVGTGTYEQYF. Supplemented by reference TRBV9 and TRBJ2-7, the full variable domain reads DSGVTQTPKHLITATGQRVTLRCSPRSGDLSVYWYQQSLDQGLQFLIQYYNGEERAKGNILERFSAQQFPDLHSELNLSSLELGDSALYFCASSPVGTGTYEQYFGPGTRLTVT.

The chain links TRBV28 to TRBJ2-7, with a tentative D call TRBD1 (5 bases). The V gene's germline CDR1 is MDHEN and CDR2 SYDVKM. This CDR3 has 15 amino acids. V gave up 3 bases and J gave up 0 bases, with 12 bases separating them. In DNA form, the CDR3 reads TGTGCCAGCAGTTTCGAGTACAGGAACTCCTACGAGCAGTACTTC. It yields the protein CASSFEYRNSYEQYF.

V is TRBV18 and J is TRBJ1-5; perhaps TRBD1 as D (6 bases). The CDR3 consists of 15 residues. Deletions cut 6 bases from V and 7 bases from J, with 19 bases between. The germline V gene has CDR1 KGHSH and CDR2 LQKENI. In DNA, the CDR3 is TGTGCCAGCTCCCAAACAGGGCCCGAATGGCAGCCCCAGCATTTT. Translation: CASSQTGPEWQPQHF.

The chain employs TRBV7-2 and TRBJ2-7; tentatively, D is TRBD1 (7 bases). Germline CDR1 is SGHTA and CDR2 is FQGNSA. The CDR3 is 15 amino acids. V lost 8 bases, J lost 3 bases, and 20 bases lay in between. CDR3 residues: CASCWRQGGFYEQYF. For the CDR3, the DNA is TGTGCCAGCTGTTGGAGGCAGGGGGGTTTCTACGAGCAGTACTTC.

This clone was observed a single time. The rearrangement links TRBV28 to TRBJ1-5; D might be TRBD1 (5 bases). Germline V CDR1 and CDR2: MDHEN, SYDVKM. The CDR3 loop spans 14 amino acids. V lost 6 bases and J lost 5, with 14 bases in between. The DNA of the CDR3 is TGTGCCAGCAGCTCAAGACAGCGCTATCAGCCCCAGCATTTT. This gives the protein CASSSRQRYQPQHF.

This clone has a handful of counts. This chain connects TRBV29-1 to TRBJ2-1; 13 bases fit TRBD2. This CDR3 is 16 amino acids long. Germline values: CDR1 SQVTM, CDR2 ANQGSEA. J gave up 0 bases and V 6 bases, and 5 bases lay outside the gene matches. CDR3 amino acids: CSVTSGGPSSYNEQFF. In DNA, the CDR3 is TGCAGCGTGACTAGCGGGGGGCCGAGCTCCTACAATGAGCAGTTCTTC.

CDR3 amino acids: CASSQFPGQGTNGYTF. CDR3 bases: TGTGCCAGCAGCCAGTTCCCGGGACAGGGAACGAATGGCTACACCTTC. The genes are TRBV14 and TRBJ1-2, with 9 bases aligning to TRBD1. J was trimmed by 6 bases and V by 3 bases; bases with no gene match: 11. The CDR3 is 16 residues long. Germline CDR1 SGHDN, CDR2 FVKESK. Looking up the rest from reference TRBV14 and TRBJ1-2 gives the full variable domain: EAGVTQFPSHSVIEKGQTVTLRCDPISGHDNLYWYRRVMGKEIKFLLHFVKESKQDESGMPNNRFLAERTGGTYSTLKVQPAELEDSGVYFCASSQFPGQGTNGYTFGSGTRLTVV.

CDR3 nucleotides: TGTGCCAGCACCAGACAGGGGCTTCTAGATGGCTACACCTTC. It yields the protein CASTRQGLLDGYTF. The rearrangement links TRBV2 to TRBJ1-2; 8 bases align to TRBD1. This CDR3 is built from 14 residues. Germline assignment: CDR1 SNHLY and CDR2 FYNNEI. The ends lost 7 bases at V and 6 bases at J; junction bases unmatched: 10.

The chain is built from TRBV11-2 and TRBJ1-6; TRBD1 agrees at 7 bases. The length of the CDR3 is 16 residues. Per the germline V gene, CDR1 is SGHAT and CDR2 is FQNNGV. Trimming cost V 5 bases and J 6 bases; bases outside gene matches: 10. The CDR3 loop reads CASSADRVWINSPLHF. In nucleotides, the CDR3 is TGTGCCAGCAGCGCCGACAGGGTTTGGATTAATTCACCCCTCCACTTT.

The CDR3 protein is CASNADRGGTDTQYF. CDR3 DNA sequence: TGTGCCAGCAATGCCGACAGGGGCGGCACAGATACGCAGTATTTT. The chain combines TRBV28 with TRBJ2-3; 8 bases align to TRBD1. Germline assignment: CDR1 MDHEN and CDR2 SYDVKM. V was clipped by 7 bases and J by 1 base; unmatched bases: 7. The CDR3 sequence is 15 residues long.

A few counts support this clone. The chain combines TRBV6-5 with TRBJ1-2; TRBD1 agrees at 11 bases. V shed 2 bases, J shed 4 bases, and the junction held 3 bases outside the gene matches. CDR1 and CDR2 (germline): MNHEY, SVGAGI. This CDR3 contains 15 residues. This CDR3 is CASSYRTGGGYGYTF. DNA of the CDR3: TGTGCCAGCAGTTACCGGACAGGGGGCGGCTATGGCTACACCTTC.

This chain uses TRBV18 with TRBJ1-1; D is uncertain. The CDR3 contains 13 residues. V dropped 3 bases and J dropped 3 bases, with 8 bases sitting between them. Germline V gives CDR1 KGHSH, CDR2 LQKENI. Here the CDR3 DNA reads TGTGCCAGCTCACCCAGCCGGGACACTGAAGCTTTCTTT. Encoded protein: CASSPSRDTEAFF.

The rearrangement uses TRBV25-1 and TRBJ2-4, with 10 bases that match TRBD1. Germline lookup yields CDR1 MGHDK and CDR2 SYGVNS. The V segment lost 11 bases and the J segment 0 bases; nucleotides outside the gene matches: 13. CDR3 length: 17 amino acids. Here the CDR3 reads CAGPGQGSEEAKNIQYF. The CDR3 DNA sequence: TGTGCCGGACCGGGACAGGGGTCTGAAGAAGCCAAAAACATTCAGTACTTC.

This clone was counted a few times. This CDR3 is CASSPTGQGDLRAFF. The CDR3 region has the DNA TGTGCCAGTAGTCCGACGGGCCAGGGGGACCTTCGGGCTTTCTTT. This chain connects TRBV19 to TRBJ1-1, with TRBD1 matching 7 bases. Trimming took 5 bases from V and 11 from J; bases not matched to a gene: 17. Looked up from germline, CDR1 is LNHDA and CDR2 is SQIVND (reference sequence). The length of the CDR3 is 15 residues.

The chain couples TRBV5-1 to TRBJ2-2; 8 nucleotides line up with TRBD1. The CDR3 runs to 18 residues. Unmatched junction bases numbered 8, after V lost 1 base and J lost 0 bases. Germline-derived CDR1 and CDR2 are SGHRS and YFSETQ. Here the CDR3 DNA reads TGCGCCAGCAGCTTGCTGCGTGACAGGGGAGCGAACACCGGGGAGCTGTTTTTT. It encodes CASSLLRDRGANTGELFF.

This clone has more than one count but fewer than ten. The chain recombines TRBV28 with TRBJ2-5; maybe TRBD1 (7 bases). The DNA end is a closer match to TRBJ2-7, so the J assignment may be wrong. This CDR3 has 14 amino acids. The germline gives CDR1 MDHEN, CDR2 SYDVKM. The CDR3 DNA sequence: TGTGCCAGCAGTTTCGCAGGGGGGCTGTACGAGCAGTACTTC. Translating gives CASSFAGGLYEQYF.

This clone was counted a few times. The chain employs TRBV4-3 and TRBJ2-7; TRBD2 agrees at 9 bases. CDR1 is LGHNA, CDR2 YSLEER, per germline. V gave up 0 bases and J gave up 3 bases; unmatched junction bases: 3. The CDR3 extends over 15 amino acids. The CDR3, as DNA: TGCGCCAGCAGCCAAGATGCGGGAGGGGGCTACGAGCAGTACTTC. Translated, it gives CASSQDAGGGYEQYF.

The gene calls are TRBV27 and TRBJ2-7, with 13 bases fitting TRBD2. This CDR3 spans 14 amino acids. Germline V gives CDR1 MNHEY, CDR2 SMNVEV (reference sequence). Trimming cost V 4 bases and J 4 bases; bases outside gene matches: 1. CDR3 sequence (DNA): TGTGCCAGCAGTTGGACTAGCGGGAGTTACGAGCAGTACTTC. Translation: CASSWTSGSYEQYF.

This clone turned up a few times. This sequence joins TRBV11-2 and TRBJ1-4; 9 nucleotides match TRBD1. CDR3 length: 17 residues. The V and J ends lost 4 bases and 1 base, in that order; junction bases with no gene match: 7. Germline V gene sequence: CDR1 SGHAT, CDR2 FQNNGV. The chain's CDR3 is CASSWDREEKTNEKLFF. The CDR3 DNA reads as TGTGCCAGCAGCTGGGACAGGGAGGAAAAAACTAATGAAAAACTGTTTTTT.

This clone was counted between two and nine times. The J gene is TRBJ2-5, the V gene TRBV7-2, with TRBD2 matching 7 bases. Germline V lookup: CDR1 SGHTA, CDR2 FQGNSA. Trimming cost V 1 base and J 1 base; bases outside gene matches: 6. This CDR3 has 16 amino acids. The chain's CDR3 is CASSLVGRQLQETQYF. The CDR3 nucleotides are TGTGCCAGCAGCTTAGTCGGGAGGCAACTCCAAGAGACCCAGTACTTC.

The table lists this clone with a few counts. The J gene is TRBJ1-4, the V gene TRBV28; D unclear. Germline lookup yields CDR1 MDHEN and CDR2 SYDVKM. Deletions cut 6 bases from V and 7 bases from J, with 9 bases between. The CDR3 is made up of 12 amino acids. DNA for the CDR3: TGTGCCAGCAGCCGACTGCGTGAAAAACTGTTTTTT. Translation: CASSRLREKLFF. Complete variable domain (other parts from reference TRBV28 and TRBJ1-4): DVKVTQSSRYLVKRTGEKVFLECVQDMDHENMFWYRQDPGLGLRLIYFSYDVKMKEKGDIPEGYSVSREKKERFSLILESASTNQTSMYLCASSRLREKLFFGSGTQLSVL.

With regard to this clone: A read error may produce the germline difference seen at one junction end. This chain links TRBV11-2 with TRBJ1-1; weak D call: TRBD1 (5 bases). This CDR3 has 13 amino acids. Per germline, CDR1 SGHAT and CDR2 FQNNGV. CDR3 loop: CVSSRDWDTEAFF. Here the CDR3 DNA reads TGTGTCAGCAGCAGGGACTGGGACACTGAAGCTTTCTTT.

This clone was observed a few times. The chain joins TRBV6-5 to TRBJ2-5; 9 bases agree with TRBD2. Germline values: CDR1 MNHEY, CDR2 SVGAGI. The CDR3 extends over 16 amino acids. The trim removed 0 bases at V and 4 bases at J, leaving 6 bases unmatched. The CDR3 region has the DNA TGTGCCAGCAGTTACTCGCGGCGGGAGGGCGTAGAGACCCAGTACTTC. Protein product: CASSYSRREGVETQYF.

The chain uses TRBV29-1 and TRBJ1-2, with D possibly being TRBD1 (6 bases). The CDR3 is 14 amino acids. From germline, CDR1 is SQVTM and CDR2 ANQGSEA. V lost 0 bases, J lost 8 bases, and 16 bases lay in between. As DNA, the CDR3 is TGCAGCGTTGAAGATATGGCAGGGGACGTCGGCTACACCTTC. Residues: CSVEDMAGDVGYTF.

The chain uses TRBV5-6 and TRBJ2-7; no reliable D call. CDR1 and CDR2 from the germline V gene are SGHDT and YYEEEE. The V end lost 2 bases, the J end lost 0 bases, and 6 bases lay between the germline ends. The CDR3 extends over 13 amino acids. The CDR3 region is CASSFSSSYEQYF. The CDR3 nucleotides are TGTGCCAGCAGCTTCTCGTCCTCCTACGAGCAGTACTTC.

The table lists this clone with a few counts. The chain uses TRBV27 and TRBJ1-5; perhaps TRBD1 as D (5 bases). The CDR3 totals 18 residues. Per germline, CDR1 MNHEY and CDR2 SMNVEV (reference sequence). The V end was cut by 3 bases, the J end by 7 bases, with 25 bases between. Written as DNA, the CDR3 is TGTGCCAGCAGTTTGGGGAGGGTGGGGCATAGGTCAGTGCAGCCCCAGCATTTT. Residues: CASSLGRVGHRSVQPQHF.

The rearrangement uses TRBV7-7 and TRBJ1-1; D is unresolved. V was shortened by 4 bases and J by 11 bases, with 8 bases between the two germline ends. The germline gives CDR1 SSHAT, CDR2 FNYEAQ (reference sequence). The CDR3 consists of 10 residues. As DNA, the CDR3 is TGTGCCAGCAGCTGTACTTCGGCTTTCTTT. Encoded protein: CASSCTSAFF.

J is TRBJ1-5 and V is TRBV7-2; D ambiguous. The germline gives CDR1 SGHTA, CDR2 FQGNSA. Trimming pared 3 bases from V and 0 bases from J, leaving 6 bases between. This CDR3 contains 14 residues. DNA for the CDR3: TGTGCCAGCAGCTTCGTAAATAGCAATCAGCCCCAGCATTTT. Translation gives CASSFVNSNQPQHF.

There are a few counts of this clone. This sequence joins TRBV4-2 and TRBJ2-1; 9 bases fit TRBD1. CDR1 and CDR2 (germline): LGHNA, YNFKEQ. This CDR3 is built from 15 residues. J was trimmed by 8 bases and V by 4 bases; bases with no gene match: 9. The DNA for the CDR3 is TGTGCCAGCAGCCCTACGGGACAGGGCGACTATGAGCAGTTCTTC. Protein: CASSPTGQGDYEQFF.

The rearrangement joins TRBV2 to TRBJ1-1; perhaps TRBD1 as D (5 bases). Germline loops: CDR1 SNHLY, CDR2 FYNNEI. The CDR3 spans 14 residues. V was cut by 0 bases and J by 12 bases, with 17 bases left in between. CDR3 sequence (DNA): TGTGCCAGCAGTGAAGCAATTGGCAGGGTAAAGCCTTTCTTT. Translated, it gives CASSEAIGRVKPFF.